One sample yielded the 15 T cell receptor beta chains listed below, sequenced in a study of blood T cells in healthy people across ages. Sample-barcoded 5' priming and a J-beta primer mix drove a second PCR of about 6 to 12 cycles. Using its own MiXCR run on the 5' RACE reads, TCRdb lists one record per CDR3 protein. Of roughly 730,000 distinct CDR3 sequences listed, more than 55% are singletons. The sample consisted of blood. The receptors come from a middle-aged man in good health.

The chain uses TRBV11-2 and TRBJ2-1; D unclear. From germline, CDR1 is SGHAT and CDR2 FQNNGV. The CDR3 runs 16 residues. Trimming cost V 1 base and J 7 bases, with 17 bases left between them. The CDR3 spells CASSLVLAPVTNEQFF. CDR3 nucleotide sequence: TGTGCCAGCAGCTTAGTCCTGGCCCCGGTTACTAATGAGCAGTTCTTC.

This chain joins TRBV6-6 and TRBJ2-5; the D is unclear. The CDR3 loop spans 11 amino acids. Germline CDR1 and CDR2: MNHNY and SVGAGI (reference sequence). The V gene lost 4 bases and the J gene lost 11 bases, with 11 bases spanning the gap. The CDR3 protein is CASSFYTEQYF. In DNA, the CDR3 is TGTGCCAGCAGTTTTTACACTGAGCAGTACTTC.

The gene calls are TRBV12-3 or TRBV12-4 and TRBJ2-1; D might be TRBD2 (6 bases). V shed 6 bases and J shed 7 bases, with 25 bases lying between them. The CDR3 extends over 17 amino acids. The CDR3 region has the DNA TGTGCCAGCAGCGAAACTCACACTGGTGGTAGCGGAAATGAGCAGTTCTTC. Translating it yields CASSETHTGGSGNEQFF.

CDR3 protein: CASSEALRFWGRGTDTQYF. The CDR3 DNA reads TGTGCCAGCAGTGAAGCGCTTAGGTTTTGGGGTAGAGGGACAGATACGCAGTATTTT. The J gene is TRBJ2-3, the V gene TRBV6-1, with D possibly being TRBD2 (5 bases). The CDR3 is made up of 19 amino acids. The V gene lost 0 bases and the J gene lost 3 bases, with 22 bases spanning the gap. Germline V gives CDR1 MNHNS, CDR2 SASEGT.

The CDR3 DNA reads TGTGCCAGCAGCCAAGAACCGGTCGACAGGCACTCCTACAATGAGCAGTTCTTC. Translating it yields CASSQEPVDRHSYNEQFF. The gene calls are TRBV4-2 and TRBJ2-1, with a tentative D call TRBD1 (6 bases). The CDR3 runs to 18 residues. The germline gives CDR1 LGHNA, CDR2 YNFKEQ. V lost 0 bases and J lost 0, with 15 bases in between.

This sequence joins TRBV28 and TRBJ2-7, with a possible D match to TRBD2 (7 bases). The CDR3 has 18 amino acids. CDR1 is MDHEN and CDR2 is SYDVKM in the germline V gene. CDR3 coding DNA: TGTGATCAACGCCCGGGGGGCCTCATCCCCCTCGACCACTACGAGCAGTACTTC. Its protein product is CDQRPGGLIPLDHYEQYF.

The chain is built from TRBV29-1 and TRBJ2-5, with D possibly matching TRBD1 (5 bases). The CDR3 spans 14 residues. In germline, CDR1 is SQVTM, CDR2 ANQGSEA. Trimming left V 4 bases short and J 5 bases short, with 17 bases between. Written as DNA, the CDR3 is TGCAGCGTTGCCCCCGCAGGGCCTTTTGAGACCCAGTACTTC. Translated, it gives CSVAPAGPFETQYF. Complete variable domain (other parts from reference TRBV29-1 and TRBJ2-5): SAVISQKPSRDICQRGTSLTIQCQVDSQVTMMFWYRQQPGQSLTLIATANQGSEATYESGFVIDKFPISRPNLTFSTLTVSNMSPEDSSIYLCSVAPAGPFETQYFGPGTRLLVL.

V and J are TRBV28 and TRBJ1-2; 8 nucleotides align to TRBD1. Trimming removed 6 bases from V and 4 bases from J; junction bases left unmatched: 16. The CDR3 extends over 17 amino acids. Germline CDR1 and CDR2: MDHEN and SYDVKM. CDR3: CASRIQGVGTVIYGYTF. The CDR3 region has the DNA TGTGCCAGCAGGATACAGGGGGTGGGGACTGTAATCTATGGCTACACCTTC.

This clonotype was detected only a few times. CDR3 loop: CAISERQGTPYNEQFF. The DNA for the CDR3 is TGTGCCATCAGTGAGCGACAGGGGACGCCCTACAATGAGCAGTTCTTC. The J gene is TRBJ2-1, the V gene TRBV10-3; 8 nucleotides line up with TRBD1. CDR1 and CDR2 (germline): ENHRY, SYGVKD. The CDR3 runs 16 residues. J lost 2 bases, V lost 2 bases, and 5 bases had no gene match.

The CDR3 loop reads CASQFFFDHVGNQPQHF. As DNA, the CDR3 is TGTGCCAGCCAGTTTTTTTTTGACCACGTCGGGAATCAGCCCCAGCATTTT. The chain combines TRBV12-3 or TRBV12-4 with TRBJ1-5; D remains ambiguous. V lost 8 bases and J lost 4, with 24 bases in between. The CDR3 loop spans 17 amino acids.

This clonotype occurred a few times. V is TRBV10-3 and J is TRBJ2-7, with D perhaps matching TRBD1 (6 bases). The CDR3 extends over 15 amino acids. Germline CDR1 and CDR2: ENHRY and SYGVKD. Trimming took off 4 bases at V and 1 base at J, with 14 bases between the two ends. The CDR3 loop is CAISVTLGQSYEQYF. The DNA for the CDR3 is TGTGCCATCAGTGTCACACTCGGACAGTCCTACGAGCAGTACTTC.

Points on this clonotype: Compared with germline, one end of the junction differs, possibly owing to a read error. The chain employs TRBV3-1 and TRBJ2-3; D not certain. In germline, CDR1 is LGHDT, CDR2 YNNKEL (reference sequence). The CDR3 has 14 residues. CDR3: CASSHLKGRDTQYF. The CDR3 DNA sequence: TGTGCCAGTAGCCATCTTAAGGGAAGAGATACGCAGTATTTT.

The V and J genes are TRBV5-5 and TRBJ2-2; TRBD1 might be the D (6 bases). V lost 0 bases, J lost 4 bases, and 16 bases lay in between. The germline V gene encodes CDR1 SGHKS and CDR2 YYEKEE (reference sequence). CDR3 length: 17 amino acids. The CDR3 DNA follows: TGTGCCAGCAGCTTGGAGGTTACAGGGATATTCACCGGGGAGCTGTTTTTT. It is translated as CASSLEVTGIFTGELFF. Complete variable domain (other parts from reference TRBV5-5 and TRBJ2-2): DAGVTQSPTHLIKTRGQQVTLRCSPISGHKSVSWYQQVLGQGPQFIFQYYEKEERGRGNFPDRFSARQFPNYSSELNVNALLLGDSALYLCASSLEVTGIFTGELFFGEGSRLTVL.

The J gene is TRBJ2-7, the V gene TRBV6-5; TRBD2 matches at 7 bases. This CDR3 has 18 amino acids. V dropped 6 bases and J dropped 4; count of bases not matched to a gene: 21. CDR1 and CDR2 (germline): MNHEY, SVGAGI. The CDR3 bases are TGTGCCAGCAGCTACCGCCCCCCTCAGGATAGCGGGTCTTACGAGCAGTACTTC. This sequence encodes CASSYRPPQDSGSYEQYF.

A few counts support this clonotype. The chain employs TRBV7-8 and TRBJ2-7; 11 bases match TRBD2. Germline V lookup: CDR1 SGHVS, CDR2 FQNEAQ. Losses at the gene ends were 7 bases for V and 0 bases for J; bases not matched to a gene: 11. The CDR3 is made up of 17 amino acids. The CDR3 spells CASKPQRLAGPSYEQYF. In DNA form, the CDR3 reads TGTGCCAGCAAACCCCAACGACTAGCGGGACCCTCCTACGAGCAGTACTTC.